This record covers a single T cell receptor (beta chain). What it binds is unknown. Sequenced by immunoSEQ multiplex PCR; TCRdb stores in-frame clones only, minus some. The sample has around 980,000 clones; approximately 80% are singletons. Into CD45RA+ naive and CD45RA-negative memory subsets, the CD4+ cells were split. These data are taken from a study of shared clonotypes between healthy human individuals. General observations from the study: Larger estimated richness was generally seen in naive subsets than in memory subsets. Among a few donors, roughly 5.5% of naive CD4 clonotypes were found in common.

Germline CDR1 SGHNT, CDR2 YENEEA. The CDR3 is 14 residues long. The V and J ends lost 4 bases and 6 bases respectively, with 12 bases between them. This clonotype was sampled from a man between 18 and 29 years old in good health. Some clones in this sample may be carry-over from other donors' samples. The sequenced material came from memory CD4+ T cells from PBMCs. The subset was: CD45RA-negative fraction. The gene calls are TRBV11-3 and TRBJ2-2; maybe TRBD2 (5 bases). The CDR3 sequence is CASSYGGYAGELFF. For the CDR3, the DNA is TGTGCCAGCAGCTATGGCGGGTACGCCGGGGAGCTGTTTTTT.